These 25 T cell receptor beta chains were sequenced from one sample in a study of OX40 agonist ivuxolimab in advanced cancers. Only in-frame clones appear in the TCRdb table, and some are missing; sequencing was by immunoSEQ multiplex PCR. The sample holds about 84,000 clones; around nine tenths are singletons and the top ten take 0.4% to 0.55%. The starting material was CD4+ or CD8+ T cells sorted from blood, obtained in a trial of the OX40 agonist ivuxolimab. These receptors were taken from an adult with an advanced solid tumor such as melanoma, head and neck, liver or kidney cancer.

The chain has TRBV9 and TRBJ2-3; no reliable D call. The V end lost 4 bases, the J end lost 6 bases, and 9 bases lay between the germline ends. This CDR3 spans 12 amino acids. Germline values: CDR1 SGDLS, CDR2 YYNGEE. This chain's CDR3 is CASSPHGDTQYF. The CDR3 DNA reads TGTGCCAGCAGCCCCCACGGTGATACGCAGTATTTT.

In its sample, this clone was seen once. This chain joins TRBV5-5 and TRBJ1-4; 8 bases are a match to TRBD1. The CDR3 consists of 15 residues. Trimming at V came to 0 bases and at J to 4 bases, leaving 2 bases not matched to a gene. Germline CDR1 is SGHKS and CDR2 is YYEKEE (reference sequence). This CDR3 reads CASSLVDRGNEKLFF. The DNA for the CDR3 is TGTGCCAGCAGCTTGGTTGACAGGGGTAATGAAAAACTGTTTTTT.

CDR3 sequence: CASSILDSYEQYF. CDR3 in DNA: TGTGCCAGCAGTATACTAGATTCCTACGAGCAGTACTTC. The rearrangement links TRBV28 to TRBJ2-7; D may be TRBD2 (5 bases). Per the germline V gene, CDR1 is MDHEN and CDR2 is SYDVKM. CDR3 length: 13 residues. Trimming left V 5 bases short and J 1 base short, with 9 bases between. The whole variable domain, remainder taken from reference TRBV28 and TRBJ2-7, is DVKVTQSSRYLVKRTGEKVFLECVQDMDHENMFWYRQDPGLGLRLIYFSYDVKMKEKGDIPEGYSVSREKKERFSLILESASTNQTSMYLCASSILDSYEQYFGPGTRLTVT.

The chain combines TRBV5-4 with TRBJ1-1; possibly TRBD1 for D (5 bases). The CDR3 totals 13 residues. Deletions cut 1 base from V and 7 bases from J, with 11 bases between. Germline-derived CDR1 and CDR2 are SGHNT and YYREEE (reference sequence). CDR3 sequence reads: CASSLQGENEAFF. Here the CDR3 DNA reads TGTGCCAGCAGCTTGCAAGGGGAGAATGAAGCTTTCTTT.

This chain joins TRBV7-3 and TRBJ2-3; D might be TRBD2 (6 bases). Germline V CDR1 and CDR2: SGHTA, FQGTGA. V was clipped by 5 bases and J by 6 bases, with 18 bases between them. CDR3 length: 15 amino acids. The CDR3 region is CASSPGLSRFDTQYF. The CDR3 DNA sequence: TGTGCCAGCAGCCCCGGACTATCCCGGTTTGATACGCAGTATTTT.

The chain employs TRBV5-6 and TRBJ2-4; the D is unclear. The CDR3 has 15 residues. The V end was cut by 2 bases, the J end by 0 bases, with 9 bases between. Germline CDR1 is SGHDT and CDR2 is YYEEEE. This CDR3 is CASSFWAVAKNIQYF. The DNA for the CDR3 is TGTGCCAGCAGCTTTTGGGCCGTAGCCAAAAACATTCAGTACTTC.

The rearrangement uses TRBV15 and TRBJ1-5; no firm D call. Germline V lookup: CDR1 LNHNV, CDR2 YYDKDF (reference sequence). The length of the CDR3 is 14 residues. The V gene lost 0 bases and the J gene lost 4 bases, with 7 bases spanning the gap. In DNA form, the CDR3 reads TGTGCCACCAGCAGAGATCCCGTTAATCAGCCCCAGCATTTT. Translating gives CATSRDPVNQPQHF.

The chain employs TRBV6-1 and TRBJ2-5; D possibly corresponds to TRBD2 (5 bases). The V end lost 3 bases, the J end lost 5 bases, and 7 bases lay between the germline ends. This CDR3 contains 12 residues. Germline values: CDR1 MNHNS, CDR2 SASEGT. In DNA form, the CDR3 reads TGTGCCAGCAGTGATAGCGTGGAGACCCAGTACTTC. Protein product: CASSDSVETQYF.

This rearrangement joins TRBV7-2 to TRBJ1-2, with 7 positions matching TRBD1. The germline V gene encodes CDR1 SGHTA and CDR2 FQGNSA. V shed 3 bases, J shed 3 bases, and the junction held 1 base outside the gene matches. The length of the CDR3 is 13 residues. The CDR3 bases are TGTGCCAGCAGCTTCGGACAGGACTATGGCTACACCTTC. Translation: CASSFGQDYGYTF.

The rearrangement joins TRBV4-2 to TRBJ2-3; 15 bases line up with TRBD2. V shed 1 base and J 4 bases; nucleotides not matched to a gene: 6. The CDR3 is made up of 18 amino acids. CDR1 and CDR2 from the germline V gene are LGHNA and YNFKEQ. CDR3 amino acids: CASSQGTSGGAVADTQYF. CDR3 nucleotides: TGTGCCAGCAGCCAAGGGACTAGCGGGGGGGCAGTAGCAGATACGCAGTATTTT.

This clone has just one count. V gene TRBV27 combines with J gene TRBJ1-6; tentative D call: TRBD1 (6 bases). The germline V gene encodes CDR1 MNHEY and CDR2 SMNVEV (reference sequence). The ends were cut back, 3 bases at V and 7 bases at J, with 13 bases in the middle. This CDR3 region has 15 residues. Written as DNA, the CDR3 is TGTGCCAGCAGTTTTAGGGGGAATCGGAATTCACCCCTCCACTTT. Amino acid sequence: CASSFRGNRNSPLHF.

The rearrangement links TRBV6-1 to TRBJ1-5; D is ambiguous. The CDR3 covers 14 residues. The V gene's germline CDR1 is MNHNS and CDR2 SASEGT. The germline V and J ends were trimmed by 8 bases and 0 bases, with 11 bases remaining between them. CDR3 coding DNA: TGTGCCAGCTCATGGCAGTCTAGCAATCAGCCCCAGCATTTT. Its translation: CASSWQSSNQPQHF.

The V and J genes are TRBV10-3 and TRBJ2-3, with D maybe TRBD2 (6 bases). Germline V gene data show CDR1 as ENHRY and CDR2 as SYGVKD. The CDR3 is 14 residues long. V lost 7 bases to trimming and J lost 1 base, with 12 bases between them. The CDR3 here is CAIKGASGTDTQYF. The CDR3 DNA reads TGTGCCATCAAAGGGGCTAGCGGCACAGATACGCAGTATTTT.

The chain has TRBV7-2 and TRBJ2-7; TRBD1 matches at 11 bases. Germline assignment: CDR1 SGHTA and CDR2 FQGNSA. The CDR3 has 16 residues. Trimming took 1 base from V and 5 from J; bases not matched to a gene: 7. Here the CDR3 DNA reads TGTGCCAGCAGCTTAGGACCCGGGACAGGGGGAGACGAGCAGTACTTC. This sequence encodes CASSLGPGTGGDEQYF.

V is TRBV5-6 and J is TRBJ2-6; possibly TRBD2 for D (6 bases). The V end lost 4 bases, the J end lost 4 bases, and 21 bases lay between the germline ends. Germline loops: CDR1 SGHDT, CDR2 YYEEEE. The CDR3 contains 18 residues. In DNA, the CDR3 is TGTGCCAGCAGCCGCTTGGGGGGATCTATGTACGGGGCCAACGTCCTGACTTTC. Translation: CASSRLGGSMYGANVLTF.

The rearrangement links TRBV5-1 to TRBJ2-3; 7 nucleotides line up with TRBD2. This CDR3 is built from 16 residues. The V gene end was trimmed by 4 bases and the J gene end by 0 bases; junction bases not matched to a gene: 8. Germline CDR1 SGHRS, CDR2 YFSETQ. CDR3 sequence (DNA): TGCGCCAGCAGCCCGACGGGGCGGGAGAGCACAGATACGCAGTATTTT. This gives the protein CASSPTGRESTDTQYF.

The DNA for the CDR3 is TGTGCCAGCAGCTCCTCAGGGGTACGCGACGAGCAGTACTTC. Residues: CASSSSGVRDEQYF. V is TRBV7-2 and J is TRBJ2-7, with D perhaps TRBD1 (6 bases). The CDR3 spans 14 residues. The germline V gene has CDR1 SGHTA and CDR2 FQGNSA. V was clipped by 4 bases and J by 5 bases, with 15 bases between them.

The rearrangement links TRBV5-3 to TRBJ2-7; D is possibly TRBD2 (6 bases). TRBV5-3 is an open reading frame, and its role is uncertain. Trimming shortened V by 4 bases and J by 0 bases, and 17 bases separated the two germline ends. The CDR3 consists of 16 residues. CDR3 region: CARSISLRGNSYEQYF. The CDR3 DNA follows: TGTGCCAGAAGCATCAGTCTACGGGGGAACTCCTACGAGCAGTACTTC.

J is TRBJ1-4 and V is TRBV7-9; 8 nucleotides align to TRBD1. The CDR3 sequence is 15 residues long. With V trimmed by 5 bases and J by 5 bases, 7 bases remained unmatched. CDR1 is SEHNR, CDR2 FQNEAQ, per germline (reference sequence). The CDR3 nucleotides read TGTGCCAGCAGCAGCCCCGACAGGGGAAATGAAAAACTGTTTTTT. Protein: CASSSPDRGNEKLFF.

The sample holds one count of this clone. The chain recombines TRBV15 with TRBJ1-2; D remains ambiguous. CDR3 size: 14 residues. Trimming pared 6 bases from V and 0 bases from J, leaving 11 bases between. Germline V gene lookup returns CDR1 LNHNV and CDR2 YYDKDF (reference sequence). The CDR3 sequence is CATRSPYSNYGYTF. The CDR3 bases are TGTGCCACCAGAAGCCCCTACTCTAACTATGGCTACACCTTC.

V and J are TRBV19 and TRBJ2-2, with 9 bases that match TRBD2. Trimming cost V 8 bases and J 4 bases; bases outside gene matches: 5. This CDR3 has 14 residues. Germline V lookup: CDR1 LNHDA, CDR2 SQIVND (reference sequence). The CDR3 here is CASFGGRVTGELFF. Here the CDR3 DNA reads TGTGCCAGTTTTGGCGGGAGGGTCACCGGGGAGCTGTTTTTT.

The chain joins TRBV5-1 to TRBJ2-5; D unclear. From germline, CDR1 is SGHRS and CDR2 YFSETQ. V lost 4 bases and J 7 bases, leaving 14 bases between the germline ends. The length of the CDR3 is 13 residues. CDR3 nucleotide sequence: TGCGCCAGCAGCGATGGACCAGAAGGGACCCAGTACTTC. Its protein is CASSDGPEGTQYF.

The CDR3 loop reads CASSLSNYGYTF. CDR3 bases: TGTGCCAGCAGCTTATCTAACTATGGCTACACCTTC. V gene TRBV11-2 combines with J gene TRBJ1-2; D unclear. The germline V gene encodes CDR1 SGHAT and CDR2 FQNNGV. Trimming removed 2 bases at V and 0 bases at J, with 1 base between. CDR3 size: 12 residues.

This chain links TRBV10-2 with TRBJ2-5; D not resolved. Germline lookup yields CDR1 WSHSY and CDR2 SAAADI. V lost 7 bases to trimming and J lost 4 bases, with 13 bases between them. The CDR3 consists of 13 residues. CDR3 coding DNA: TGCGCCAGCATCCACCCCGTTGCAGAGACCCAGTACTTC. It translates to CASIHPVAETQYF.

The V call is TRBV9, the J call TRBJ2-1; D possibly corresponds to TRBD1 (5 bases). Per germline, CDR1 SGDLS and CDR2 YYNGEE. V dropped 0 bases and J dropped 8 bases, with 15 bases sitting between them. The CDR3 has 15 amino acids. This CDR3 reads CASSVESRGFDEQFF. The DNA of the CDR3 is TGTGCCAGCAGCGTAGAGTCTAGGGGATTTGATGAGCAGTTCTTC.